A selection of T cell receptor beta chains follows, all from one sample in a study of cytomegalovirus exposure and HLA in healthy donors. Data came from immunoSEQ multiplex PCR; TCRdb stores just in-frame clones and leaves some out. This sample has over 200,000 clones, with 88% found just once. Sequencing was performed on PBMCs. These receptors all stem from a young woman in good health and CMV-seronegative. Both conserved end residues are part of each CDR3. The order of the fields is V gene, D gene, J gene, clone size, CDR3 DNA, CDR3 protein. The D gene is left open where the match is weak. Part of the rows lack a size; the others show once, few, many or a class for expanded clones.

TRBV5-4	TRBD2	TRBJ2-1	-	TGTGCCAGCAGCCAACTAGCGGGCCCCCTGGACTCCTACAATGAGCAGTTCTTC	CASSQLAGPLDSYNEQFF
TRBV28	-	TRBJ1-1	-	TGTGCCAGCAGAGACAGTCTGAACACTGAAGCTTTCTTT	CASRDSLNTEAFF
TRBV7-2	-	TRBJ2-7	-	TGTGCCAGCAGCCCAACCGTAGACAGGATGGGCGAGCAGTACTTC	CASSPTVDRMGEQYF
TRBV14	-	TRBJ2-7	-	TGTGCCAGCAGCCAAAATGGAGCGAGACCTGCCGAGCAGTACTTC	CASSQNGARPAEQYF
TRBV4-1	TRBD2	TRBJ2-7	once	TGCGCCAGCAGCCAAGAGGCGGGAGGCACCTACGAGCAGTACTTC	CASSQEAGGTYEQYF
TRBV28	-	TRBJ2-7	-	TGTGCCAGCATATCGGGACACCGCTCGTATGGGGAGCAGTACTTC	CASISGHRSYGEQYF
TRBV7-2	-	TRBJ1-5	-	TGTGCCAGCAGCCTAAGGCAGGGGTGGAATCAGCCCCAGCATTTT	CASSLRQGWNQPQHF
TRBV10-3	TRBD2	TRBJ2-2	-	TGTGCCATCAGCGGGACTAGCGGGAGAGGCACCGGGGAGCTGTTTTTT	CAISGTSGRGTGELFF
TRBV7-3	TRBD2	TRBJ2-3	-	TGTGCCAGCAGCTTGGGACTAGCGGGAGGCACAGATACGCAGTATTTT	CASSLGLAGGTDTQYF
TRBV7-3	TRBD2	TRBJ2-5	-	TGTGCCAGCAGCTTAAAGGGACTAGCGGAAGAGACCCAGTACTTC	CASSLKGLAEETQYF
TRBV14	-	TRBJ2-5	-	TGTGCCAGCAGCCAAGATGGGGGGACAGCGAGAGAGACCCAGTACTTC	CASSQDGGTARETQYF
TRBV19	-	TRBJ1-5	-	TGTGCCAGTAGAAGACCGGGAGGAGACAATCAGCCCCAGCATTTT	CASRRPGGDNQPQHF
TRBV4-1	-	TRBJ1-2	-	TGCGCCAGCAGCCAAGGACAGTTGACGGCTAACTATGGCTACACCTTC	CASSQGQLTANYGYTF
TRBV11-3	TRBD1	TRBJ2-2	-	TGTGCCAGCAGCTTGAGGGGGCCGGGCACCGGGGAGCTGTTTTTT	CASSLRGPGTGELFF
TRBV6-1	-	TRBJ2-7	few	TGTGCCAGCAGTGTAACAGACAGACCTACCTCCTACGAGCAGTACTTC	CASSVTDRPTSYEQYF
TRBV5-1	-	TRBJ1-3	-	TGCGCCAGCAGCTTCGACACAGAGTCGGGAAACACCATATATTTT	CASSFDTESGNTIYF
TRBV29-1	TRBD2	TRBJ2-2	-	TGCAGCGCTGGCCCCCCGACGGGACTAGGGCCCGGGGAGCTGTTTTTT	CSAGPPTGLGPGELFF
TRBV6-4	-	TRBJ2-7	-	TGTGCCAGCAGTGACCCCCCTCGGTACGAGCAGTACTTC	CASSDPPRYEQYF
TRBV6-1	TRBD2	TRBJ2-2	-	TGTGCCAGCAGTGCTCTGCGGGAGTTCGGGGAGCTGTTTTTT	CASSALREFGELFF
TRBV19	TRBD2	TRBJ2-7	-	TGTGCCAGTAGTTGGGTCCGCGGGAGCTACGAGCAGTACTTC	CASSWVRGSYEQYF
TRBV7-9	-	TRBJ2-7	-	TGTGCCAGCAGCCCCTCCTTCCGCGAGCAGTACTTC	CASSPSFREQYF
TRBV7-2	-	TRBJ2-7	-	TGTGCCAGCAGCTCGATCCGGGTCGAAACCTACGAGCAGTACTTC	CASSSIRVETYEQYF
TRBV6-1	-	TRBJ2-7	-	TGTGCCAGCAAAGAATCAGGGGGGAGCTCCTACGAGCAGTACTTC	CASKESGGSSYEQYF
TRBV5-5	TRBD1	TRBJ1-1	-	TGTGCCAGCAGCCCAGGGGGAACTGAAGCTTTCTTT	CASSPGGTEAFF
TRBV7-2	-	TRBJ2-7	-	TGTGCCAGCAGCTTAGTTGTGGGAGACGAGCAGTACTTC	CASSLVVGDEQYF
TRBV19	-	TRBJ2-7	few	TGTGCCAGTGCAGTCGGGGTCCAAGGCTACGAGCAGTACTTC	CASAVGVQGYEQYF
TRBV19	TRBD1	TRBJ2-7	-	TGTGCCAGTAGTGTTGGGACAGAGAACTACGAGCAGTACTTC	CASSVGTENYEQYF
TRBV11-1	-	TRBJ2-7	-	TGTGCCAGCAGCTTAGCGGGGCGCAGCCCCTACGAGCAGTACTTC	CASSLAGRSPYEQYF
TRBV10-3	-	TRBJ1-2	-	TGTGCCATCAGTGACGGTACGGAGACAGCCGCGTATGGCTACACCTTC	CAISDGTETAAYGYTF
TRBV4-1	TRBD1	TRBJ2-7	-	TGCGCCAGCAGCCAAGAGGGACAGGGATACTACGAGCAGTACTTC	CASSQEGQGYYEQYF
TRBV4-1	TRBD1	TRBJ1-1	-	TGCGCCAGCAGCCGGACAGGGGGAGGCACTGAAGCTTTCTTT	CASSRTGGGTEAFF
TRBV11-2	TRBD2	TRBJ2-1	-	TGTGCCAGCAGCCCTGGACTAGCGGGAGGGCCGATGTCCTACAATGAGCAGTTCTTC	CASSPGLAGGPMSYNEQFF
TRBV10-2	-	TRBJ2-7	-	TGCGCCAGCAGGCGCGGGGGGGGACAGGGGCCCTACGAGCAGTACTTC	CASRRGGGQGPYEQYF
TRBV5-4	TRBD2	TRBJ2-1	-	TGTGCCAGCAGCTTGGCCGGGACTAGCGGTTACAATGAGCAGTTCTTC	CASSLAGTSGYNEQFF
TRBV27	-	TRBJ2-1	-	TGTGCCAGCAGCCCCCCAGGGGCCGCCTACAATGAGCAGTTCTTC	CASSPPGAAYNEQFF
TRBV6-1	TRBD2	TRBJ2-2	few	TGTGCCAGCAGTGAAGTGTCTAGCGGGAGCTTTTCCGGGGAGCTGTTTTTT	CASSEVSSGSFSGELFF
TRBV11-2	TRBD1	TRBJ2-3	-	TGTGCCAGCAGCGCTTTGACAGGGGGATTTAGCACAGATACGCAGTATTTT	CASSALTGGFSTDTQYF
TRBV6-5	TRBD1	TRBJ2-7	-	TGTGCCAGCAGTCACCGGGACAGCTCCTACGAGCAGTACTTC	CASSHRDSSYEQYF
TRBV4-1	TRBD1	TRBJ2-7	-	TGCGCCAGCAGCCCACCCGCCGGGACAGGGTCCTACGAGCAGTACTTC	CASSPPAGTGSYEQYF
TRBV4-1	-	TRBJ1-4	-	TGCGCCAGCAGCCGGGAGGCCAGGGCTGAAAAACTGTTTTTT	CASSREARAEKLFF
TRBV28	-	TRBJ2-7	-	TGTGCCACCGAGGGTGGCTCCTACGAGCAGTACTTC	CATEGGSYEQYF
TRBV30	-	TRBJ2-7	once	TGTGCCTGGAGTGTACTGGAGGACAGAGCCTACGAGCAGTACTTC	CAWSVLEDRAYEQYF
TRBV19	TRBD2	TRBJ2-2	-	TGTGCCAGTAAATCGGCGGGAGTAGGCACCGGGGAGCTGTTTTTT	CASKSAGVGTGELFF
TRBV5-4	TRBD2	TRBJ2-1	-	TGTGCCAGCAGCTTGCGGCTAGCGGCCTACAATGAGCAGTTCTTC	CASSLRLAAYNEQFF
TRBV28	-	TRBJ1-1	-	TGTGCCAGCAGTTTATCGTCCCCCGGAGCTTTCTTT	CASSLSSPGAFF
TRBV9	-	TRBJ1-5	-	TGTGCCAGCAGCGTAGGACAGGACAATCAGCCCCAGCATTTT	CASSVGQDNQPQHF
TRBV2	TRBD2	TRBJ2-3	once	TGTGCCAGCAGACATGGGACTAGCGGGAAAGATACGCAGTATTTT	CASRHGTSGKDTQYF
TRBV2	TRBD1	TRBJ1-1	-	TGTGCCAGCAGCGCCGGGACAGGGGGGTTCACTGAAGCTTTCTTT	CASSAGTGGFTEAFF
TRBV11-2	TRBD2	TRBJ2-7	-	TGTGCCAGCAGCTTAGATAGGATCGGGGAGGGTTCCTACGAGCAGTACTTC	CASSLDRIGEGSYEQYF
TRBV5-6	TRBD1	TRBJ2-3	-	TGTGCCAGCAGCTTCGGGACAGGGGTGACAGATACGCAGTATTTT	CASSFGTGVTDTQYF
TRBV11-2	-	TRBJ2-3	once	TGTGCCAGCAGCCCCCTCAGGGGCACCCTTAGCACAGATACGCAGTATTTT	CASSPLRGTLSTDTQYF
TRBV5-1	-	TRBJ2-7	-	TGCGCCAGCAGCCCCGACTCCGATACCTACGAGCAGTACTTC	CASSPDSDTYEQYF
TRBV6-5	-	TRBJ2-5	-	TGTGCCAGCAGTTACTCGGCAGCGGCCGAGACCCAGTACTTC	CASSYSAAAETQYF
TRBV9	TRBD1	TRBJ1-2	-	TGTGCCAGCAGCGTAAATCGGGACAGAGTTAACTATGGCTACACCTTC	CASSVNRDRVNYGYTF
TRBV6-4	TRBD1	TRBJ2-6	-	TGTGCCAGCAGTGACACAACAGGGGGTTCTGGGGCCAACGTCCTGACTTTC	CASSDTTGGSGANVLTF